These 7 T cell receptor beta chains originate from one sample sequenced in a study of T cells in Graves' hyperthyroidism and ophthalmopathy. The investigators amplified TCR beta CDR3 regions from RNA transcripts. The TCR CDR3 was amplified in a first-round RT-PCR using the HTBI primer set. TCRdb reanalysed the multiplex PCR reads using MiXCR and keeps one entry per CDR3 protein. The sample lists hundreds of thousands of distinct CDR3 sequences, roughly 15% occurring once. The sample comprised blood. All receptors derive from a woman between 45 and 60 years old with Graves' ophthalmopathy.

This clonotype appeared many times. The V and J genes are TRBV7-2 and TRBJ2-7, with 8 bases that match TRBD1. Trimming cost V 3 bases and J 0 bases; bases outside gene matches: 4. This CDR3 comprises 15 residues. Germline CDR1 reads SGHTA; CDR2 reads FQGNSA. The CDR3 loop is CASSLDRATSYEQYF. The CDR3 region has the DNA TGTGCCAGCAGCTTGGACAGGGCCACCTCCTACGAGCAGTACTTC.

This clonotype was found many times. The chain employs TRBV27 and TRBJ2-2; TRBD2 aligns across 7 bases. Germline V lookup: CDR1 MNHEY, CDR2 SMNVEV (reference sequence). The CDR3 runs 14 residues. Germline trimming cut 7 bases from V and 2 bases from J; bases unmatched to any gene: 4. The CDR3 DNA follows: TGTGCCAGCACGGCGGGAGCCAACACCGGGGAGCTGTTTTTT. Residues: CASTAGANTGELFF.

The rearrangement joins TRBV5-1 to TRBJ2-1; possible D gene TRBD2, 5 bases. Trimming left V 0 bases short and J 9 bases short, with 10 bases between. Germline V lookup: CDR1 SGHRS, CDR2 YFSETQ. The CDR3 is 13 amino acids. Here the CDR3 DNA reads TGCGCCAGCAGCTTGGCCCCCGCGGGTGAGCAGTTCTTC. Protein: CASSLAPAGEQFF.

This sequence joins TRBV12-3 or TRBV12-4 and TRBJ1-4; D is ambiguous. Trimming took 3 bases from V and 6 from J, leaving 5 bases between them. CDR3 length equals 12 residues. The CDR3 spells CASSFSDEKLFF. Written as DNA, the CDR3 is TGTGCCAGCAGTTTTTCTGATGAAAAACTGTTTTTT.

This clonotype was observed at least ten times. This chain connects TRBV7-9 to TRBJ2-2; D is possibly TRBD2 (5 bases). Germline V gene sequence: CDR1 SEHNR, CDR2 FQNEAQ (reference sequence). This CDR3 region has 19 residues. The V end lost 2 bases, the J end lost 11 bases, and 30 bases lay between the germline ends. DNA of the CDR3: TGTGCCAGCAGCTTAAACAGCCCCAGTGTCAGTGCCACGGGATTTGAGCTGTTTTTT. Protein sequence: CASSLNSPSVSATGFELFF. Based on the CDR3 plus reference TRBV7-9 and TRBJ2-2, the full variable domain is DTGVSQNPRHKITKRGQNVTFRCDPISEHNRLYWYRQTLGQGPEFLTYFQNEAQLEKSRLLSDRFSAERPKGSFSTLEIQRTEQGDSAMYLCASSLNSPSVSATGFELFFGEGSRLTVL.

This clonotype occurred many times. The junction departs from the called germline gene at one end, perhaps through a read error. The rearrangement uses TRBV20-1 and TRBJ2-1; tentative D call: TRBD1 (6 bases). The CDR3 loop spans 13 amino acids. The V gene's germline CDR1 is DFQATT and CDR2 SNEGSKA (reference sequence). Here the CDR3 DNA reads TGCAGTGCCAGAGGACAGAGTTACAATGAGCAGTTCTTC. Translated, it gives CSARGQSYNEQFF.

This clonotype was recorded many times. The chain employs TRBV30 and TRBJ2-5; the D call may be TRBD1 or TRBD2 (5 bases each). Between the trimmed V and J ends, which lost 0 bases and 4 bases, there was a span of 18 bases. Germline V gene sequence: CDR1 GTSNPN, CDR2 SVGIG (reference sequence). The CDR3 contains 16 residues. CDR3 residues: CAWSVTRADQGETQYF. The DNA for the CDR3 is TGTGCCTGGAGTGTAACGCGGGCGGACCAGGGAGAGACCCAGTACTTC.